A single sample gave rise to the 11 T cell receptor beta chains below, sequenced in a study of CD8+ T cells in alopecia areata. Sequencing relied on a cDNA template that was reverse transcribed from extracted RNA. TCRdb's table, derived via immunoSEQ multiplex PCR, lists solely in-frame clones and lacks some. Counted here are about 200,000 clones, around three fifths occurring once; the ten biggest clones make up 0.45%. The input for sequencing was CD4+ T cells sorted from blood, taken at week 0. Receptor source: a human donor with alopecia areata.

V and J are TRBV4-2 and TRBJ1-1; D gene uncertain. The CDR3 has 15 amino acids. With 0 bases removed from V and 5 bases from J, the gap between germline ends came to 13 bases. The germline V gene encodes CDR1 LGHNA and CDR2 YNFKEQ. The CDR3 is CASSQEGGRETEAFF. CDR3 sequence (DNA): TGTGCCAGCAGCCAAGAAGGAGGGCGGGAGACTGAAGCTTTCTTT.

To note about this clone: The sample carries other DNA sequences with the same CDR3. The rearrangement joins TRBV30 to TRBJ2-5; no firm D call. Germline CDR1 is GTSNPN and CDR2 is SVGIG (reference sequence). V was clipped by 3 bases and J by 1 base, with 9 bases between them. The CDR3 spans 13 residues. CDR3 protein: CAWSRGTQETQYF. CDR3 nucleotides: TGTGCCTGGAGCAGAGGTACCCAAGAGACCCAGTACTTC.

The CDR3 loop is CASSLDREYGYTF. Here the CDR3 DNA reads TGCGCCAGCAGCTTGGACAGGGAATATGGCTACACCTTC. The genes are TRBV5-1 and TRBJ1-2, with D perhaps matching TRBD1 (6 bases). The CDR3 is 13 residues long. The V gene lost 0 bases and the J gene lost 5 bases, with 8 bases spanning the gap. The germline V gene has CDR1 SGHRS and CDR2 YFSETQ.

The V gene is TRBV5-5, the J gene TRBJ2-4; D is perhaps TRBD2 (6 bases). The germline gives CDR1 SGHKS, CDR2 YYEKEE (reference sequence). The CDR3 consists of 18 residues. V lost 4 bases to trimming and J lost 3 bases, with 23 bases between them. The CDR3 sequence is CASSVAAGRRVDKNIQYF. As DNA, the CDR3 is TGTGCCAGCAGCGTCGCCGCGGGGCGCCGTGTAGACAAAAACATTCAGTACTTC.

The V call is TRBV4-1, the J call TRBJ2-3; 11 bases fit TRBD2. J gave up 2 bases and V 3 bases, and 1 base lay outside the gene matches. CDR3 length: 15 amino acids. Germline V CDR1 and CDR2: MGHRA, YSYEKL. The CDR3 sequence: CASSQGLAATDTQYF. The CDR3 DNA follows: TGCGCCAGCAGCCAGGGACTAGCGGCCACAGATACGCAGTATTTT.

This clone was counted between two and nine times. The chain joins TRBV29-1 to TRBJ2-7; D is unclear. The CDR3 runs 14 residues. V was pared by 0 bases and J by 12 bases, with 21 bases between. CDR1 and CDR2 from the germline V gene are SQVTM and ANQGSEA. The DNA for the CDR3 is TGCAGCGTTGAAGATTGGGGTCGAACACGCCGGGCGTACTTC. Amino acid sequence: CSVEDWGRTRRAYF.

A remark on this clone: Other DNA sequences from this sample encode an identical CDR3 as well. The chain has TRBV6-1 and TRBJ2-7; a possible D gene is TRBD1 (5 bases). Deletions cut 2 bases from V and 5 bases from J, with 7 bases between. CDR1 MNHNS and CDR2 SASEGT come from the germline V gene. CDR3 length: 12 amino acids. The CDR3 spells CASSERGNEQYF. In DNA form, the CDR3 reads TGTGCCAGCAGTGAAAGGGGTAACGAGCAGTACTTC.

This chain joins TRBV5-1 and TRBJ1-1; D remains unclear. CDR3 length equals 13 residues. Germline V gene data show CDR1 as SGHRS and CDR2 as YFSETQ. The germline V and J ends were trimmed by 4 bases and 10 bases, with 17 bases remaining between them. The CDR3 DNA reads TGCGCCAGCAGCCCAACCTACGGAGGGAGAGCTTTCTTT. Translated, it gives CASSPTYGGRAFF.

The chain carries TRBV27 and TRBJ1-5; possible D gene TRBD1, 6 bases. The CDR3 extends over 14 amino acids. The germline CDR1 and CDR2 sequences are MNHEY and SMNVEV (reference sequence). V was clipped by 7 bases and J by 8 bases, with 18 bases between them. The CDR3 loop is CASNHGGGREPQHF. In nucleotides, the CDR3 is TGTGCCAGCAACCACGGAGGGGGGCGAGAGCCCCAGCATTTT.

The chain uses TRBV29-1 and TRBJ2-3; D is perhaps TRBD1 or TRBD2 (6 bases each). The CDR3 is 14 residues long. The V end lost 7 bases, the J end lost 6 bases, and 20 bases lay between the germline ends. Germline loops: CDR1 SQVTM, CDR2 ANQGSEA. CDR3 coding DNA: TGCAGCGCCGACGAGGGGGGCTACAAGGATACGCAGTATTTT. The encoded protein is CSADEGGYKDTQYF.

Only a few counts were recorded for this clone. V gene TRBV14 combines with J gene TRBJ1-4; D ambiguous. Germline CDR1 is SGHDN and CDR2 is FVKESK. The V gene lost 1 base and the J gene lost 7 bases, with 19 bases spanning the gap. This CDR3 has 17 amino acids. The CDR3 bases are TGTGCCAGCAGCCAAGCTGAGACATTCGCTACCTTTGAAAAACTGTTTTTT. Amino acid sequence: CASSQAETFATFEKLFF.